The 19 T cell receptor beta chains below all came from one sample that was sequenced in a study of blood T cell repertoires in COVID-19 (dated by TCRdb to the early 2020s). Library preparation used the immunoSEQ multiplex PCR assay. Sourced from immuneACCESS, this table was stored by TCRdb with only in-frame sequences that have V and J called. A share of the clones is absent; for the studies checked, an unresolved V gene accounts for under half, and the remainder has no known explanation. The table for this sample lists 290,000 or so clones; around 90% of them were counted only once. The ten largest clonotypes hold approximately 4% of the sample. The source material was PBMCs or T cells enriched from blood (not recorded which). All receptors come from a woman aged 18-29 years with acute COVID-19.

The chain links TRBV18 to TRBJ1-2; 8 nucleotides agree with TRBD1. This CDR3 spans 15 amino acids. The V gene end was trimmed by 0 bases and the J gene end by 3 bases; junction bases not matched to a gene: 3. Germline CDR1 and CDR2: KGHSH and LQKENI. The CDR3 sequence: CASSPPTGDDYGYTF. DNA for the CDR3: TGTGCCAGCTCACCACCGACAGGGGATGACTATGGCTACACCTTC.

The rearrangement links TRBV28 to TRBJ1-1, with D perhaps matching TRBD1 (5 bases). This CDR3 is built from 14 residues. The V gene lost 8 bases and the J gene lost 5 bases, with 18 bases spanning the gap. Germline CDR1 and CDR2: MDHEN and SYDVKM. The CDR3 nucleotides are TGTGCCAGCGTGCTTCCGGGACTCGGGACTGAAGCTTTCTTT. Translation: CASVLPGLGTEAFF.

The rearrangement uses TRBV2 and TRBJ1-5; TRBD1 agrees at 10 bases. Trimming cost V 1 base and J 11 bases; bases outside gene matches: 14. CDR1 and CDR2 from the germline V gene are SNHLY and FYNNEI. CDR3 length: 17 amino acids. This chain's CDR3 is CASSEVGDRGQSGSQHF. The CDR3 nucleotides read TGTGCCAGCAGTGAAGTTGGGGACAGGGGACAATCCGGGTCCCAGCATTTT.

This clone was picked up one time. This chain connects TRBV24-1 to TRBJ2-1, with 10 bases lining up with TRBD1. The germline CDR1 and CDR2 sequences are KGHDR and SFDVKD. Trimming at V came to 3 bases and at J to 4 bases, leaving 5 bases not matched to a gene. The CDR3 consists of 16 residues. The CDR3: CATSDHRQGAYNEQFF. The DNA for the CDR3 is TGTGCCACCAGTGATCATAGACAGGGGGCTTACAATGAGCAGTTCTTC.

The rearrangement links TRBV30 to TRBJ2-7, with no clear D. The CDR3 has 12 amino acids. Germline V lookup: CDR1 GTSNPN, CDR2 SVGIG (reference sequence). V was cut by 5 bases and J by 6 bases, with 14 bases left in between. The CDR3 DNA reads TGTGCCTGGTCTCTGTATGGGCGCGAGCAGTACTTC. Its translation: CAWSLYGREQYF.

This clone occurred once. This chain connects TRBV5-6 to TRBJ1-4; D perhaps matches TRBD1 (6 bases). The CDR3 runs to 15 residues. V lost 1 base to trimming and J lost 0 bases, with 7 bases between them. The V gene's germline CDR1 is SGHDT and CDR2 YYEEEE. Here the CDR3 reads CASSLPGATNEKLFF. The CDR3 DNA follows: TGTGCCAGCAGCTTGCCAGGGGCAACTAATGAAAAACTGTTTTTT.

The gene calls are TRBV28 and TRBJ1-6; D is uncertain. The CDR3 spans 17 residues. The germline CDR1 and CDR2 sequences are MDHEN and SYDVKM. The ends were cut back, 3 bases at V and 8 bases at J, with 20 bases in the middle. CDR3 amino acids: CASSLNFRGVRYSPLHF. CDR3 sequence (DNA): TGTGCCAGCAGTTTGAATTTCCGGGGAGTACGTTATTCACCCCTCCACTTT.

The chain links TRBV6-2 or TRBV6-3 to TRBJ2-2; TRBD2 matches 12 bases. The CDR3 loop spans 15 amino acids. Per germline, CDR1 MNHEY and CDR2 SVGEGT. V shed 5 bases and J 6 bases; nucleotides not matched to a gene: 4. The CDR3 here is CASSRTSGNSGELFF. As DNA, the CDR3 is TGTGCCAGCAGTCGGACTAGCGGGAATTCCGGGGAGCTGTTTTTT.

The chain is built from TRBV29-1 and TRBJ1-1, with D perhaps matching TRBD1 (5 bases). Between the trimmed V and J ends, which lost 7 bases and 1 base, there was a span of 7 bases. The CDR3 is 11 residues long. CDR1 is SQVTM, CDR2 ANQGSEA, per germline. CDR3 in amino acids: CSATANTEAFF. The CDR3 nucleotides read TGCAGCGCGACAGCGAACACTGAAGCTTTCTTT.

The chain links TRBV9 to TRBJ2-1, with D unclear. In germline, CDR1 is SGDLS, CDR2 YYNGEE. The V end was cut by 0 bases, the J end by 3 bases, with 7 bases between. The CDR3 has 14 amino acids. The CDR3, as DNA: TGTGCCAGCAGCGTAGAACATTTCTACAATGAGCAGTTCTTC. Amino acids: CASSVEHFYNEQFF.

The J gene is TRBJ2-1, the V gene TRBV11-2; possible D gene TRBD2, 7 bases. The CDR3 contains 12 residues. V lost 5 bases, J lost 9 bases, and 11 bases lay in between. Germline lookup yields CDR1 SGHAT and CDR2 FQNNGV. The CDR3 loop reads CASSPRGGEQFF. In nucleotides, the CDR3 is TGTGCCAGCAGCCCAAGGGGGGGTGAGCAGTTCTTC.

This chain links TRBV27 with TRBJ1-4; perhaps TRBD1 as D (6 bases). Trimming took 9 bases from V and 1 from J, leaving 18 bases between them. Per germline, CDR1 MNHEY and CDR2 SMNVEV (reference sequence). This CDR3 is built from 16 residues. The CDR3 DNA reads TGTGCCAGAGCAAAGACAGGATGGAAAACTAATGAAAAACTGTTTTTT. Translated: CARAKTGWKTNEKLFF. The whole variable domain, filled in from reference TRBV27 and TRBJ1-4, reads EAQVTQNPRYLITVTGKKLTVTCSQNMNHEYMSWYRQDPGLGLRQIYYSMNVEVTDKGDVPEGYKVSRKEKRNFPLILESPSPNQTSLYFCARAKTGWKTNEKLFFGSGTQLSVL.

The chain couples TRBV29-1 to TRBJ1-2; 10 bases are a match to TRBD1. J lost 7 bases, V lost 5 bases, and 7 bases had no gene match. Germline assignment: CDR1 SQVTM and CDR2 ANQGSEA. The CDR3 consists of 13 residues. CDR3 nucleotide sequence: TGCAGCGTTACTGGACAGGGGGAAGGTGGCTACACCTTC. This encodes CSVTGQGEGGYTF.

This sequence joins TRBV9 and TRBJ2-1, with 8 bases that match TRBD2. V lost 4 bases to trimming and J lost 3 bases; unmatched junction nucleotides: 6. Germline V gene data show CDR1 as SGDLS and CDR2 as YYNGEE. The CDR3 runs to 15 residues. CDR3: CASSPTSVNYNEQFF. The CDR3 DNA reads TGTGCCAGCAGCCCGACTAGCGTAAACTACAATGAGCAGTTCTTC.

The V gene is TRBV7-9, the J gene TRBJ1-3; D is possibly TRBD1 (5 bases). Germline CDR1 and CDR2: SEHNR and FQNEAQ (reference sequence). V dropped 5 bases and J dropped 0 bases, with 14 bases sitting between them. This CDR3 is built from 16 residues. CDR3 sequence: CASSPMGLYSGNTIYF. The CDR3 DNA is TGTGCCAGCAGCCCTATGGGACTGTACTCTGGAAACACCATATATTTT. Using reference TRBV7-9 and TRBJ1-3 for the parts outside the CDR3, the full variable domain is DTGVSQNPRHKITKRGQNVTFRCDPISEHNRLYWYRQTLGQGPEFLTYFQNEAQLEKSRLLSDRFSAERPKGSFSTLEIQRTEQGDSAMYLCASSPMGLYSGNTIYFGEGSWLTVV.

This chain connects TRBV18 to TRBJ1-6; possibly TRBD1 for D (5 bases). V lost 8 bases to trimming and J lost 9 bases, with 17 bases between them. This CDR3 is 14 amino acids long. Germline V lookup: CDR1 KGHSH, CDR2 LQKENI. This chain's CDR3 is CASHDSSRGSPLHF. The CDR3 region has the DNA TGTGCCAGCCACGACAGTAGCAGAGGTTCACCCCTCCACTTT.

This clone was recorded a few times. V is TRBV6-6 and J is TRBJ1-3; 9 nucleotides line up with TRBD1. V lost 5 bases, J lost 2 bases, and 13 bases stayed unmatched. Germline lookup yields CDR1 MNHNY and CDR2 SVGAGI (reference sequence). There are 18 residues in the CDR3. The CDR3 region is CASSPLGDRENTGNTIYF. CDR3 nucleotides: TGTGCCAGCAGTCCCCTCGGGGACAGGGAAAATACTGGAAACACCATATATTTT.

This chain connects TRBV19 to TRBJ1-2; the match to TRBD1 covers 7 bases. This CDR3 region has 15 residues. From germline, CDR1 is LNHDA and CDR2 SQIVND (reference sequence). The V and J ends lost 2 bases and 4 bases, in that order; junction bases with no gene match: 7. The CDR3 DNA follows: TGTGCCAGTAGTATATGGGACAGAACGCCCTATGGCTACACCTTC. Translating gives CASSIWDRTPYGYTF.

This chain connects TRBV5-4 to TRBJ2-2; D is perhaps TRBD2 (5 bases). CDR1 is SGHNT and CDR2 is YYREEE in the germline V gene (reference sequence). V was clipped by 7 bases and J by 1 base, with 14 bases between them. The CDR3 extends over 15 amino acids. The CDR3, as DNA: TGTGCCAGCCGCGAACAACTAGAGAACACCGGGGAGCTGTTTTTT. Amino acids: CASREQLENTGELFF.